This T cell receptor beta chain was observed in a study of OX40 agonist ivuxolimab in advanced cancers. For the study at large: Enrolled patients in dose escalation had cancers that were hepatocellular carcinoma, melanoma, renal cell or head and neck cancer. Anti-PD-1, anti-PD-L1 or anti-CTLA-4 therapy given earlier was allowed, and 30% to 45% had some. Study-level findings and limits: Average numbers of expanded clones were greater in CD8+ T cells than in CD4+.

The CDR3 sequence is 15 residues long. Germline V gene lookup returns CDR1 SEHNR and CDR2 FQNEAQ (reference sequence). J lost 3 bases, V lost 7 bases, and 6 bases had no gene match. Clones were read by immunoSEQ multiplex PCR, and TCRdb kept only the in-frame ones, dropping some. Of around 35,000 clones listed, approximately 80% are singletons. The cohort excluded patients with autoimmune disease history or systemic immunosuppression. A note on this clone: What it binds is not known.

This sequence joins TRBV7-9 and TRBJ2-3, with TRBD1 identical over 11 bases. The clonotype originates from an adult with an advanced solid tumor such as melanoma, head and neck, liver or kidney cancer. Sequenced here: CD4+ or CD8+ T cells sorted from blood, sampled in a trial of the OX40 agonist ivuxolimab. CDR3 residues: CASTPRDRGTDTQYF. For the CDR3, the DNA is TGTGCCAGCACCCCACGGGACAGGGGGACAGATACGCAGTATTTT.